This TCR beta chain was observed in a study of cytomegalovirus exposure and HLA in healthy donors. This clone occurred once. What it binds is unknown. General observations from the study: An analysis that came later showed most CMV-associated TCR beta chains appearing HLA-restricted. Later analysis associated a missense DCLRE1C variant with TCR beta V- and J-gene trimming.

PCR used 60 Vbeta primers and 13 Jbeta primers. Only in-frame clones appear in the TCRdb table, and some are missing; sequencing was by immunoSEQ multiplex PCR. The table includes tens of thousands of clones, 72% detected once. The clonotype was recovered from a woman between 35 and 50 years old in good health and CMV-seropositive. The sequencing sample was made of PBMCs.

CDR3 amino acids: CASSPESRTGGIDNQPQHF. Written as DNA, the CDR3 is TGTGCCAGTAGTCCAGAATCACGGACAGGGGGCATTGACAATCAGCCCCAGCATTTT. The chain employs TRBV19 and TRBJ1-5; 11 bases are a match to TRBD1. Germline values: CDR1 LNHDA, CDR2 SQIVND (reference sequence). The CDR3 spans 19 residues. V trimming: 5 bases; J trimming: 3 bases; junction bases outside the gene matches: 15.